The 9 T cell receptor beta chains below all came from one sample that was sequenced in a study of OX40 agonist ivuxolimab in advanced cancers. Only in-frame clones appear in the TCRdb table, and some are missing; sequencing was by immunoSEQ multiplex PCR. The top ten hold 0.8% to 1% of the sample, which has tens of thousands of clones, about 85% seen once. The sample was CD4+ or CD8+ T cells sorted from blood, taken in a trial of the OX40 agonist ivuxolimab. The receptor set was obtained from an adult with an advanced solid tumor such as melanoma, head and neck, liver or kidney cancer.

V gene TRBV6-6 combines with J gene TRBJ1-1; 7 nucleotides agree with TRBD1. Losses at the gene ends were 6 bases for V and 1 base for J; bases not matched to a gene: 5. This CDR3 comprises 14 residues. CDR1 and CDR2 from the germline V gene are MNHNY and SVGAGI (reference sequence). CDR3 sequence: CASRRRTGNTEAFF. CDR3 DNA sequence: TGTGCCAGCAGACGTCGGACAGGGAACACTGAAGCTTTCTTT.

The V gene is TRBV5-5, the J gene TRBJ1-1; 8 bases are a match to TRBD1. Germline CDR1 SGHKS, CDR2 YYEKEE (reference sequence). The CDR3 loop spans 16 amino acids. V lost 4 bases and J lost 1; bases outside the gene matches: 9. CDR3 in amino acids: CASSPGQGRGNTEAFF. CDR3 coding DNA: TGTGCCAGCAGCCCCGGACAGGGTAGGGGGAACACTGAAGCTTTCTTT.

The CDR3 DNA reads TGCACCAGCAGCCAAGGAACTCCGGGACACCCGAGCTCCTATAATTCACCCCTCCACTTT. As protein: CTSSQGTPGHPSSYNSPLHF. The chain joins TRBV1 to TRBJ1-6; the table calls TRBD1, which could not be checked here. TRBV1 is a pseudogene segment. This CDR3 spans 20 amino acids.

Comment on this clone: A read error may produce the germline difference seen at one junction end. The chain employs TRBV30 and TRBJ1-2, with D unclear. Germline loops: CDR1 GTSNPN, CDR2 SVGIG (reference sequence). There are 11 residues in the CDR3. The CDR3 DNA sequence: TGTGCCTGGAGCCCCCTCTATGACTACACCTTC. Its translation is CAWSPLYDYTF.

The chain couples TRBV5-6 to TRBJ2-1, with 9 bases that match TRBD1. V lost 0 bases and J lost 8; bases outside the gene matches: 9. The length of the CDR3 is 16 residues. Germline-derived CDR1 and CDR2 are SGHDT and YYEEEE. CDR3 sequence (DNA): TGTGCCAGCAGCTTGGTATGGGACAGGGTATCCGATGAGCAGTTCTTC. It yields the protein CASSLVWDRVSDEQFF.

The V and J genes are TRBV10-3 and TRBJ2-5; 7 bases line up with TRBD2. The germline V gene has CDR1 ENHRY and CDR2 SYGVKD. The J segment lost 1 base and the V segment lost 6 bases, leaving 8 bases of the junction unmatched. The CDR3 is made up of 15 amino acids. The CDR3 DNA reads as TGTGCCATCAGGCCCGACAGACTAGCCCAAGAGACCCAGTACTTC. Translated: CAIRPDRLAQETQYF.

The chain uses TRBV28 and TRBJ1-3; 8 bases are a match to TRBD1. V lost 6 bases, J lost 16 bases, and 11 bases stayed unmatched. Germline assignment: CDR1 MDHEN and CDR2 SYDVKM. CDR3 length equals 12 residues. CDR3 protein: CASSTSRDRPYF. The DNA for the CDR3 is TGTGCCAGCAGCACTTCCCGGGACAGGCCCTATTTT.

The chain uses TRBV12-5 and TRBJ2-5, with D hard to call. The germline CDR1 and CDR2 sequences are LGHNT and FRNRAP. The CDR3 has 12 amino acids. Trimming pared 6 bases from V and 3 bases from J, leaving 8 bases between. The CDR3 loop reads CASGPREETQYF. In DNA, the CDR3 is TGTGCTAGTGGCCCCCGAGAAGAGACCCAGTACTTC.

V is TRBV28 and J is TRBJ1-2; 9 bases match TRBD1. Trimming took 5 bases from V and 0 from J; bases not matched to a gene: 4. CDR3 length: 15 residues. CDR1 is MDHEN, CDR2 SYDVKM, per germline. The CDR3 nucleotides read TGTGCCAGCAGTCCCGGGGACAGGGCTAACTATGGCTACACCTTC. Translation: CASSPGDRANYGYTF.